This entry is about one T cell receptor beta chain. Its antigen is undetermined. These data belong to a study of identical twins. The CDR3 length is 17 residues. From germline, CDR1 is SGHRS and CDR2 YFSETQ. Trimming took 6 bases from V and 0 from J; bases not matched to a gene: 11. The cDNA had a unique molecular identifier and a template-switch universal primer site. TCRdb reprocessed the 5' RACE reads with MiXCR, giving one entry per CDR3 protein. Found here are fewer than 550,000 distinct CDR3 sequences, around 15% of them singletons; the top ten hold around 0.4%. Study conclusions and caveats: A lower insertion count was a feature of abundant cord blood beta clonotypes, with no such feature in memory repertoires.

Another study also made use of these data, one on yellow fever vaccine responses in identical twins.

This sequence was found in a woman younger than 35 in good health. The gene calls are TRBV5-1 and TRBJ2-2; the match to TRBD1 covers 7 bases. Material for sequencing was CD4+ T cells sorted from blood. Here the CDR3 reads CASTPFGGQANTGELFF. CDR3 coding DNA: TGCGCCAGCACCCCCTTCGGCGGACAGGCGAACACCGGGGAGCTGTTTTTT.